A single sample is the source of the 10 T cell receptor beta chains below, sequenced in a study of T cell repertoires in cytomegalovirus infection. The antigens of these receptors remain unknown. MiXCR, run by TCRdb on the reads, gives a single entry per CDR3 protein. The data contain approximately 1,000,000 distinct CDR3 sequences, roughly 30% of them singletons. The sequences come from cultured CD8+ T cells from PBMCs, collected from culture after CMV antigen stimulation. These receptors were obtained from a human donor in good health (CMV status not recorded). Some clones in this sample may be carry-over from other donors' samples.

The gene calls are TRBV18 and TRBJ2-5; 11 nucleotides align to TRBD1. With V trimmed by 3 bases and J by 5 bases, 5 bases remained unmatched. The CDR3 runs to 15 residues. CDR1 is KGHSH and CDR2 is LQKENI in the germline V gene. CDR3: CASSPSWTGGETQYF. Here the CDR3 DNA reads TGTGCCAGCTCACCTTCCTGGACAGGGGGCGAGACCCAGTACTTC.

This CDR3 is CASSQAPKGAFYGYTF. CDR3 nucleotides: TGCGCCAGCAGCCAAGCACCTAAAGGGGCCTTCTATGGCTACACCTTC. The V call is TRBV4-3, the J call TRBJ1-2, with D possibly TRBD1 on 5 matching bases. The V and J ends lost 1 base and 4 bases respectively, with 16 bases between them. The germline V gene has CDR1 LGHNA and CDR2 YSLEER. CDR3 length: 16 amino acids.

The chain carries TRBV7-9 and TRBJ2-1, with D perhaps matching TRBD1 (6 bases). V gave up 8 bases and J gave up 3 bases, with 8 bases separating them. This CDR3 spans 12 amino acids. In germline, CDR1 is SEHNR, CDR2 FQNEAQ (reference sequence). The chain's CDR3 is CASGTLYNEQFF. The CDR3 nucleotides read TGTGCCAGCGGGACACTCTACAATGAGCAGTTCTTC. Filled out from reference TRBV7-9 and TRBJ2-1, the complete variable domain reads DTGVSQNPRHKITKRGQNVTFRCDPISEHNRLYWYRQTLGQGPEFLTYFQNEAQLEKSRLLSDRFSAERPKGSFSTLEIQRTEQGDSAMYLCASGTLYNEQFFGPGTRLTVL.

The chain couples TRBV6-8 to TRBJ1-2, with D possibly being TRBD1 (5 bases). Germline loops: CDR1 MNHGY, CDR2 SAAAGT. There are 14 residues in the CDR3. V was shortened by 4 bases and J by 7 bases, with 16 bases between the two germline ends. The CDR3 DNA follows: TGTGCCAGCAGTTCCGGCCCGGGGCGGAGTGGCTACACCTTC. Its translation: CASSSGPGRSGYTF.

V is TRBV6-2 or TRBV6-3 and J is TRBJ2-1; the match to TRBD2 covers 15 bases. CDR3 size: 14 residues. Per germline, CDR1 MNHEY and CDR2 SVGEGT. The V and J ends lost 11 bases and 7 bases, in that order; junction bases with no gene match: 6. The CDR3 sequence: CAGRTSGGANEQFF. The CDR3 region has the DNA TGTGCCGGTAGGACTAGCGGGGGGGCGAATGAGCAGTTCTTC.

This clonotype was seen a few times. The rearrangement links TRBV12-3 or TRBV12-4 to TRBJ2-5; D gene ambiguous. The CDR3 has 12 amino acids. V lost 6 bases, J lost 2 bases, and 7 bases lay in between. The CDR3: CASRGFQETQYF. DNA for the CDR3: TGTGCCAGCAGGGGATTTCAAGAGACCCAGTACTTC.

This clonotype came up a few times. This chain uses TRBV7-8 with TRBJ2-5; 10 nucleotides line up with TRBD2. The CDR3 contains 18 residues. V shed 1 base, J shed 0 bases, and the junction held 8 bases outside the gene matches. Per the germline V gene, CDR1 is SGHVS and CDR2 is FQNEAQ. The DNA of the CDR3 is TGTGCCAGCAGCTTAGAGATTAGCGGGGGGCTTTACCAAGAGACCCAGTACTTC. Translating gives CASSLEISGGLYQETQYF.

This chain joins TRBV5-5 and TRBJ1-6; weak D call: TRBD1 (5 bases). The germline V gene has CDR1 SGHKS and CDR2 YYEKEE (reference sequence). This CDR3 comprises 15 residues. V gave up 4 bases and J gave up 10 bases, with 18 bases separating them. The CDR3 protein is CASSPGRGGTSPLHF. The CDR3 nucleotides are TGTGCCAGCAGCCCCGGGAGGGGAGGGACCTCACCCCTCCACTTT.

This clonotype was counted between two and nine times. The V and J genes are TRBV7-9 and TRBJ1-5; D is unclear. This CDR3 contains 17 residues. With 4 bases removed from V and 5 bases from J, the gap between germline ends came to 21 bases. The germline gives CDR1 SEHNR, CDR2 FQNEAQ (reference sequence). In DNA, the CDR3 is TGTGCCAGCAGCTCCGGTTTAGGGAGCCCGAAGGATCAGCCCCAGCATTTT. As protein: CASSSGLGSPKDQPQHF.

The CDR3 loop reads CASRETRSTDTQYF. The CDR3 DNA follows: TGTGCCAGCAGGGAGACTAGGAGCACAGATACGCAGTATTTT. The chain employs TRBV6-6 and TRBJ2-3; a weak D match, TRBD2 (6 bases). This CDR3 contains 14 residues. Trimming pared 6 bases from V and 0 bases from J, leaving 10 bases between. CDR1 is MNHNY, CDR2 SVGAGI, per germline (reference sequence).